The clone carrying this T cell receptor beta chain occurred a few times. Antigen: not known. Trimming stripped 4 bases from V and 7 bases from J, with 4 bases between. The CDR3 length is 11 residues. CDR1 and CDR2 from the germline V gene are MNHNS and SASEGT. Markers CD45RO/CCR7/CD25/CD127/CD95/CD27 served to sort CD4+ naive, central memory, regulatory and stem cell-like memory cells. The entirety of the isolated RNA underwent reverse transcription, so expressed TCRB transcripts were sequenced. Sequencing was performed with immunoSEQ multiplex PCR; in TCRdb, only in-frame clones are kept and a portion is missing. This sample has over 700,000 clones; 15% to 20% occur once, and the top ten carry 0.02% to 0.03%. This record belongs to a study of beta chain features in type 1 diabetes. General study results and limits: A PCR bias possibly favoring shorter templates would apply equally to patients and controls.

The origin of this receptor is a woman under 30 in good health. The chain joins TRBV6-1 to TRBJ1-4; D not certain. Sequenced material: naive CD4+ T cells from blood. For the CDR3, the DNA is TGTGCCAGCAGTGGGACTGAAAAACTGTTTTTT. Its translation is CASSGTEKLFF.